The clone carrying this T cell receptor beta chain was recorded a few times. The antigen is not known. This record comes from a study of shared clonotypes between healthy human individuals. Produced via immunoSEQ multiplex PCR; TCRdb's table is partial and in-frame only. The sample has 950,000 to 1,300,000 clones, about 75% seen once. Germline lookup yields CDR1 SNHLY and CDR2 FYNNEI. This CDR3 contains 18 residues. V trimming: 6 bases; J trimming: 7 bases; junction bases outside the gene matches: 18. Regarding the study as a whole: Naive CD4 clonotypes were shared across several donors at around 5%. Non-shared clonotypes had lower generation probabilities than those shared by all four donors.

The source of this sequence is a man in his late teens or twenties in good health. The chain is built from TRBV2 and TRBJ2-1; TRBD1 matches at 10 bases. The sample was memory CD4+ T cells sorted from blood. Subset indicated: CD45RA-negative fraction. Here the CDR3 reads CASSKGRWGTGDSNEQFF. In DNA form, the CDR3 reads TGTGCCAGCAGCAAGGGTCGTTGGGGGACAGGGGACTCGAATGAGCAGTTCTTC.